The clone carrying this T cell receptor beta chain was picked up a small number of times. Its antigen remains unidentified. Generation of TCR beta libraries employed quantitative 5'-RACE incorporating molecular barcodes. TCRdb reanalysed the 5' RACE reads using MiXCR and keeps one entry per CDR3 protein. The sample holds about 540,000 distinct CDR3 sequences; roughly 13% are singletons and the top ten take approximately 6.2%. This specimen comes from a study of CD8 T cells in ankylosing spondylitis. Overall study findings and caveats: It appeared that ankylosing spondylitis blood was characterized by a TCR beta motif of several highly homologous variants. Relatively rare in peripheral blood, disease-linked clones were also CD8+. There was reportedly significant enrichment of clones that were disease-linked in matched ankylosing spondylitis synovial fluid.

The receptor was derived from a male donor with ankylosing spondylitis. Sequenced: blood, either unsorted or a sorted T cell fraction (not recorded which).

The CDR3 DNA is TGTGCCACCAGCAGCCCCGCGACTAGCGCAAACACCGGGGAGCTGTTTTTT. Translation gives CATSSPATSANTGELFF. The V call is TRBV15, the J call TRBJ2-2; TRBD2 matches 8 bases. There are 17 residues in the CDR3. Per the germline V gene, CDR1 is LNHNV and CDR2 is YYDKDF (reference sequence). V lost 3 bases to trimming and J lost 2 bases; unmatched junction nucleotides: 8.